A selection of T cell receptor beta chains follows, all from one sample in a study of CXCR3-negative and CXCR3-positive naive CD8 T cells. TCRdb re-called the 5' RACE reads; every CDR3 protein appears as one record, without DNA. The sample holds 60,000 to 65,000 distinct CDR3 sequences. Material for sequencing was naive CXCR3+ CD8+ T cells from blood. The receptors were gathered from a human donor in good health. Some clones in this sample may be carry-over from other donors' samples. The CDR3 runs from the conserved cysteine through the conserved F or W.

j_call: TRBJ1-1
v_call: TRBV29-1
cdr3_length: 12
cdr3_aa: CSALDGNSEAFF

j_call: TRBJ2-5
v_call: TRBV29-1
cdr3_length: 15
cdr3_aa: CSVEDRDRVIETQYF

j_call: TRBJ1-1
v_call: TRBV19
cdr3_length: 15
cdr3_aa: CASSTGVYGDTEAFF

j_call: TRBJ2-7
v_call: TRBV5-1
cdr3_length: 12
cdr3_aa: CASSYRSYEQYF

j_call: TRBJ1-1
v_call: TRBV2
cdr3_length: 18
cdr3_aa: CASSEAGSWDTLDTEAFF

j_call: TRBJ2-5
v_call: TRBV4-3
cdr3_length: 15
cdr3_aa: CASSQGSVEGETQYF

j_call: TRBJ2-2
v_call: TRBV7-2
cdr3_length: 15
cdr3_aa: CASSLDQANTGELFF

j_call: TRBJ1-2
v_call: TRBV4-2
cdr3_length: 14
cdr3_aa: CASSQENRADGYTF

j_call: TRBJ2-1
v_call: TRBV20-1
cdr3_length: 14
cdr3_aa: CSAAGLAGLDEQFF

j_call: TRBJ2-5
v_call: TRBV5-1
cdr3_length: 15
cdr3_aa: CASSLEAGGQETQYF